The 26 T cell receptor beta chains below come from one sample, sequenced in a study of T cells in localized non-small cell lung cancer. Measured with immunoSEQ multiplex PCR; TCRdb has only the in-frame clones, and not every one. The repertoire has 31,000 or so clones, about 89% of them found once; the top ten carry about 2.9%. The material sequenced was peripheral blood, taken before any cancer treatment. These receptors were collected from a female donor over 55 with stage I lung adenocarcinoma.

This clone appeared a single time. The rearrangement links TRBV7-2 to TRBJ1-4; D not certain. The V and J ends lost 3 bases and 4 bases respectively, with 15 bases between them. This CDR3 contains 16 residues. Germline lookup yields CDR1 SGHTA and CDR2 FQGNSA. The CDR3 region is CASSFGRSWVNEKLFF. The CDR3 DNA reads as TGTGCCAGCAGCTTTGGACGTTCTTGGGTTAATGAAAAACTGTTTTTT.

This chain joins TRBV19 and TRBJ1-2, with TRBD1 matching over 8 bases. The CDR3 totals 17 residues. V lost 7 bases and J lost 4; bases outside the gene matches: 17. Germline V gene sequence: CDR1 LNHDA, CDR2 SQIVND (reference sequence). Here the CDR3 DNA reads TGTGCCAGTATGGGGACCAGGACAGGGAAAGGGGCCTATGGCTACACCTTC. This codes for CASMGTRTGKGAYGYTF.

The chain joins TRBV27 to TRBJ2-2; D remains unclear. V lost 3 bases, J lost 5 bases, and 7 bases lay in between. This CDR3 is 13 amino acids long. Germline values: CDR1 MNHEY, CDR2 SMNVEV (reference sequence). CDR3 nucleotides: TGTGCCAGCAGTTTGGCACTAACCGGGGAGCTGTTTTTT. Protein sequence: CASSLALTGELFF.

The rearrangement joins TRBV10-3 to TRBJ1-3, with a weak D call TRBD1 (5 bases). Trimming removed 6 bases at V and 0 bases at J, with 12 bases between. The CDR3 runs to 15 residues. Germline CDR1 reads ENHRY; CDR2 reads SYGVKD. The CDR3 here is CAISPGASSGNTIYF. The CDR3 DNA reads TGTGCCATCAGCCCCGGGGCCTCCTCTGGAAACACCATATATTTT.

Only one count was recorded for this clone. The chain carries TRBV7-9 and TRBJ1-1; D gene unclear. CDR3 length: 16 residues. Trimming took 0 bases from V and 0 from J, leaving 11 bases between them. CDR1 SEHNR and CDR2 FQNEAQ come from the germline V gene (reference sequence). The CDR3 bases are TGTGCCAGCAGCTTAGCGCGCTCGGCAATGAACACTGAAGCTTTCTTT. Translated: CASSLARSAMNTEAFF.

The genes are TRBV27 and TRBJ2-7; 7 positions agree with TRBD1. With 6 bases clipped from V and 6 bases from J, the junction kept 8 bases outside the gene matches. The CDR3 runs to 13 residues. Per the germline V gene, CDR1 is MNHEY and CDR2 is SMNVEV (reference sequence). CDR3 in amino acids: CASRGRGFFEQYF. DNA for the CDR3: TGTGCCAGCAGAGGCAGGGGGTTTTTCGAGCAGTACTTC.

The CDR3 protein is CASSLASPGGEQYF. CDR3 in DNA: TGTGCCAGCAGCTTAGCGTCTCCTGGGGGCGAGCAGTACTTC. The V and J genes are TRBV7-9 and TRBJ2-7; perhaps D is TRBD1 or TRBD2 (5 bases each). CDR1 is SEHNR, CDR2 FQNEAQ, per germline (reference sequence). Trimming removed 0 bases at V and 6 bases at J, with 12 bases between. CDR3 length: 14 residues. Combining the CDR3 with reference TRBV7-9 and TRBJ2-7 gives the whole variable domain DTGVSQNPRHKITKRGQNVTFRCDPISEHNRLYWYRQTLGQGPEFLTYFQNEAQLEKSRLLSDRFSAERPKGSFSTLEIQRTEQGDSAMYLCASSLASPGGEQYFGPGTRLTVT.

The rearrangement links TRBV28 to TRBJ1-2; tentative D call: TRBD1 (5 bases). CDR3 length: 13 amino acids. The V gene's germline CDR1 is MDHEN and CDR2 SYDVKM. V gave up 2 bases and J gave up 4 bases, with 8 bases separating them. The CDR3 DNA sequence: TGTGCCAGCAGTTTAGGGACTCCCTATGGCTACACCTTC. This codes for CASSLGTPYGYTF.

The rearrangement joins TRBV7-2 to TRBJ2-1; TRBD2 matches 14 bases. J gave up 10 bases and V 1 base, and 3 bases lay outside the gene matches. The CDR3 has 15 residues. From germline, CDR1 is SGHTA and CDR2 FQGNSA. The CDR3 DNA sequence: TGTGCCAGCAGCTTAGTGGGACTAGCGGGAGTAGAGCAGTTCTTC. Translated, it gives CASSLVGLAGVEQFF.

This rearrangement joins TRBV7-2 to TRBJ1-2; possibly TRBD1 for D (6 bases). Germline-derived CDR1 and CDR2 are SGHTA and FQGNSA. The CDR3 is 15 amino acids. Between the trimmed V and J ends, which lost 3 bases and 1 base, there was a span of 12 bases. CDR3 sequence reads: CASSFTPGDNYGYTF. CDR3 nucleotides: TGTGCCAGCAGCTTCACGCCAGGGGATAACTATGGCTACACCTTC.

The gene calls are TRBV30 and TRBJ1-5; D is uncertain. V was shortened by 0 bases and J by 0 bases, with 6 bases between the two germline ends. This CDR3 has 14 residues. The V gene's germline CDR1 is GTSNPN and CDR2 SVGIG (reference sequence). The CDR3 coding sequence is TGTGCCTGGAGTGTAGGGAATAGCAATCAGCCCCAGCATTTT. Encoded protein: CAWSVGNSNQPQHF.

This rearrangement joins TRBV11-2 to TRBJ2-7; tentatively, D is TRBD1 or TRBD2 (6 bases each). The V and J ends lost 1 base and 3 bases respectively, with 13 bases between them. This CDR3 has 15 residues. CDR1 is SGHAT and CDR2 is FQNNGV in the germline V gene. The CDR3 coding sequence is TGTGCCAGCAGCTTAGGGGTAGGGGGGATCTACGAGCAGTACTTC. Residues: CASSLGVGGIYEQYF.

The chain employs TRBV18 and TRBJ2-2; D is undetermined. Germline loops: CDR1 KGHSH, CDR2 LQKENI. Between the trimmed V and J ends, which lost 1 base and 1 base, there was a span of 4 bases. CDR3 length equals 14 residues. As DNA, the CDR3 is TGTGCCAGCTCACCACAAGAGAACACCGGGGAGCTGTTTTTT. It specifies CASSPQENTGELFF.

The genes are TRBV2 and TRBJ2-3; TRBD2 matches at 9 bases. This CDR3 has 15 residues. V dropped 4 bases and J dropped 2; count of bases not matched to a gene: 4. In germline, CDR1 is SNHLY, CDR2 FYNNEI. The CDR3 protein is CASSGSGGITDTQYF. The CDR3 DNA follows: TGTGCCAGCAGTGGTAGCGGGGGTATCACAGATACGCAGTATTTT.

The rearrangement uses TRBV7-6 and TRBJ1-1; D may be TRBD1 (5 bases). The CDR3 extends over 14 amino acids. Germline values: CDR1 SGHVS, CDR2 FNYEAQ. Trimming took 1 base from V and 2 from J, leaving 8 bases between them. The CDR3: CASSLDQGNTEAFF. CDR3 bases: TGTGCCAGCAGCTTAGACCAGGGAAACACTGAAGCTTTCTTT.

The CDR3 loop reads CASSSGAYGYTF. DNA of the CDR3: TGTGCCAGCAGCTCCGGGGCCTATGGCTACACCTTC. The V and J genes are TRBV7-2 and TRBJ1-2; weak D call: TRBD1 (5 bases). Per the germline V gene, CDR1 is SGHTA and CDR2 is FQGNSA. The CDR3 runs 12 residues. Trimming cost V 4 bases and J 4 bases, with 7 bases left between them.

The chain carries TRBV2 and TRBJ1-2, with 8 bases lining up with TRBD1. The CDR3 contains 13 residues. The V gene end was trimmed by 6 bases and the J gene end by 5 bases; junction bases not matched to a gene: 5. CDR1 is SNHLY and CDR2 is FYNNEI in the germline V gene. CDR3 DNA sequence: TGTGCCAGCAGCGCAGGGGGCCGGTATGGCTACACCTTC. Its protein product is CASSAGGRYGYTF.

V and J are TRBV28 and TRBJ2-7; a possible D gene is TRBD2 (7 bases). V shed 4 bases and J shed 2 bases, with 15 bases lying between them. Germline V gene lookup returns CDR1 MDHEN and CDR2 SYDVKM. The CDR3 is made up of 15 amino acids. The CDR3 spells CASSSIRGGAYEQYF. The CDR3 bases are TGTGCCAGCAGTTCCATAAGGGGGGGAGCCTACGAGCAGTACTTC.

This chain uses TRBV18 with TRBJ1-1; 9 bases map to TRBD1. From germline, CDR1 is KGHSH and CDR2 LQKENI. This CDR3 spans 17 amino acids. The ends lost 3 bases at V and 3 bases at J; junction bases unmatched: 11. The CDR3 sequence: CASSPPGQGSKDTEAFF. CDR3 DNA: TGTGCCAGCTCACCGCCGGGACAGGGCTCAAAGGACACTGAAGCTTTCTTT.

The chain has TRBV6-6 and TRBJ1-2; the match to TRBD1 covers 7 bases. The V gene's germline CDR1 is MNHNY and CDR2 SVGAGI (reference sequence). The CDR3 is 12 amino acids. V lost 5 bases to trimming and J lost 3 bases; unmatched junction nucleotides: 0. The CDR3 DNA reads TGTGCCAGCAGTACAGGGGACTATGGCTACACCTTC. It codes for CASSTGDYGYTF.

The rearrangement joins TRBV11-3 to TRBJ2-1; D perhaps matches TRBD2 (5 bases). CDR3 length: 15 amino acids. CDR1 and CDR2 (germline): SGHNT, YENEEA. Trimming pared 4 bases from V and 0 bases from J, leaving 10 bases between. The CDR3 protein is CASSSDYLSYNEQFF. CDR3 nucleotide sequence: TGTGCCAGCAGCTCCGACTACCTCTCCTACAATGAGCAGTTCTTC.

The CDR3 spells CASSRLRVNEQFF. The CDR3 DNA reads TGTGCCAGCAGCCGACTCAGGGTCAATGAGCAGTTCTTC. The chain employs TRBV7-2 and TRBJ2-1; the D gene is possibly TRBD1 (5 bases). Germline values: CDR1 SGHTA, CDR2 FQGNSA. V shed 5 bases and J shed 6 bases, with 11 bases lying between them. The CDR3 sequence is 13 residues long.

This rearrangement joins TRBV6-5 to TRBJ2-3; tentatively, D is TRBD2 (6 bases). Germline V gene data show CDR1 as MNHEY and CDR2 as SVGAGI. The CDR3 sequence is 15 residues long. With 6 bases removed from V and 3 bases from J, the gap between germline ends came to 16 bases. The CDR3 region is CASRSGGVRTDTQYF. In DNA, the CDR3 is TGTGCCAGCAGGTCAGGCGGGGTACGTACAGATACGCAGTATTTT.

The chain carries TRBV11-1 and TRBJ2-1, with 11 bases fitting TRBD2. Germline lookup yields CDR1 SGHAT and CDR2 FQDESV (reference sequence). V shed 5 bases, J shed 10 bases, and the junction held 10 bases outside the gene matches. This CDR3 comprises 15 residues. CDR3 residues: CASSGALAGGDEQFF. The CDR3 DNA is TGTGCCAGCAGCGGCGCCCTAGCGGGAGGTGACGAGCAGTTCTTC.

The rearrangement links TRBV2 to TRBJ2-5, with 7 bases aligning to TRBD1. Unmatched junction bases numbered 10, after V lost 6 bases and J lost 3 bases. Looked up from germline, CDR1 is SNHLY and CDR2 is FYNNEI. This CDR3 has 15 residues. The CDR3 DNA reads as TGTGCCAGCAGCGACCCTTCCGACAGGGAAGAGACCCAGTACTTC. This encodes CASSDPSDREETQYF.

This clone was counted once. The gene calls are TRBV9 and TRBJ2-7; D gene uncertain. The CDR3 totals 13 residues. The V end was cut by 3 bases, the J end by 5 bases, with 12 bases between. Germline assignment: CDR1 SGDLS and CDR2 YYNGEE. The CDR3 is CASSADVMNEQYF. The CDR3 DNA reads as TGTGCCAGCAGCGCCGATGTAATGAACGAGCAGTACTTC.